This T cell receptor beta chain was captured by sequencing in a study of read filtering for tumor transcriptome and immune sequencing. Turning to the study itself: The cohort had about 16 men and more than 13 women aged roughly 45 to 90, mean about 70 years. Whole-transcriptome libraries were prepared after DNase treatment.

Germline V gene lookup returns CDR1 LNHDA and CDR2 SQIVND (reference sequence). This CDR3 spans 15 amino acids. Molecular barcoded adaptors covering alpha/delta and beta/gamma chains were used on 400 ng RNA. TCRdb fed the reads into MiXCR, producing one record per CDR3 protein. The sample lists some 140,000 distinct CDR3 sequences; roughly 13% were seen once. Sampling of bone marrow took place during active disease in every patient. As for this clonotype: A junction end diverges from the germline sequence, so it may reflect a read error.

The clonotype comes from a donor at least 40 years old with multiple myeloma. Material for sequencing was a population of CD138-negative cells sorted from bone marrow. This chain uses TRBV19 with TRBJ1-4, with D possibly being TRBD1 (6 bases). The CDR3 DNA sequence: TGTGCCAGTAGTACGTCCTGGGACATAAATGAAAAACTGCTTTTT. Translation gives CASSTSWDINEKLLF.